The rows below give T cell receptor beta chains drawn from one sample of a study of blood T cell repertoires in COVID-19. Measured with immunoSEQ multiplex PCR; TCRdb has only the in-frame clones, and not every one. In the table there are 180,000 or so clones, around 83% of which are singletons. Sample: PBMCs or T cells enriched from blood (not recorded which). These receptors all stem from a woman between 45 and 60 years old in a cohort exposed to, infected with or recovered from COVID-19 (not recorded which). Each CDR3 is given with its conserved first and last residue. A D gene is named only where the DNA matches it firmly. Part of the rows lack a size; the others show once, few, many or a class for expanded clones.

D gene	V gene	J gene	clone size	CDR3 protein	CDR3 DNA
TRBD1	TRBV7-2	TRBJ2-1	NA	CASSPGQGVVDEQFF	TGTGCCAGCAGCCCGGGACAGGGAGTCGTTGATGAGCAGTTCTTC
NA	TRBV3-1/TRBV3-2	TRBJ2-7	once	CASSLRTAYEQYF	TGTGCCAGCAGCCTCCGGACAGCCTACGAGCAGTACTTC
TRBD1	TRBV5-4	TRBJ2-6	NA	CASSGGTGNAGANVLTF	TGTGCCAGCAGCGGGGGGACAGGGAATGCTGGGGCCAACGTCCTGACTTTC
TRBD2	TRBV28	TRBJ2-5	NA	CASSSISGDVGKTQYF	TGTGCCAGCAGTTCAATAAGCGGGGACGTAGGAAAGACCCAGTACTTC
NA	TRBV28	TRBJ1-5	few	CASSLTGSVNQPQHF	TGTGCCAGCAGTTTAACAGGCAGCGTAAATCAGCCCCAGCATTTT
TRBD1	TRBV9	TRBJ2-7	once	CASSVAPGQGDEQYF	TGTGCCAGCAGCGTAGCGCCGGGACAGGGCGACGAGCAGTACTTC
NA	TRBV9	TRBJ2-1	once	CASSPLRDSVDEQFF	TGTGCCAGCAGCCCCCTGAGGGACTCCGTGGATGAGCAGTTCTTC
TRBD1	TRBV5-6	TRBJ1-2	NA	CASSYGQGAPSILYGYTF	TGTGCCAGCAGCTATGGACAGGGTGCCCCATCAATACTCTATGGCTACACCTTC
TRBD1	TRBV18	TRBJ1-4	NA	CASSGQGASNEKLFF	TGTGCCAGCTCCGGACAGGGGGCCTCTAATGAAAAACTGTTTTTT
NA	TRBV15	TRBJ2-7	NA	CATSRDFGITYEQYF	TGTGCCACCAGCAGAGATTTCGGGATTACCTACGAGCAGTACTTC
NA	TRBV7-9	TRBJ2-5	NA	CASSLGSGVSGETQYF	TGTGCCAGCAGCTTAGGGTCAGGGGTGTCGGGAGAGACCCAGTACTTC
TRBD2	TRBV9	TRBJ2-7	few	CASSVNSGAYEQYF	TGTGCCAGCAGCGTTAATAGCGGGGCCTACGAGCAGTACTTC
NA	TRBV7-2	TRBJ2-7	NA	CASSSPSSYEQYF	TGTGCCAGCAGCTCTCCGAGCTCCTACGAGCAGTACTTC
TRBD1	TRBV24-1	TRBJ1-2	NA	CATSDSSGTGYGYTF	TGTGCCACCAGTGATTCCAGCGGGACAGGGTATGGCTACACCTTC
NA	TRBV7-3	TRBJ1-2	few	CASSLMRGWGYTF	TGTGCCAGCAGCTTAATGCGGGGTTGGGGCTACACCTTC
NA	TRBV21-1	TRBJ2-5	NA	CASSKVFKAPGTEKSQETQYF	TGTGCCAGCAGCAAAGTTTTCAAAGCCCCCGGGACAGAGAAGAGCCAAGAGACCCAGTACTTC
TRBD2	TRBV7-9	TRBJ2-3	NA	CASSLGIFRSGGFTDTQYF	TGTGCCAGCAGCTTAGGAATCTTTAGGAGCGGGGGGTTCACAGATACGCAGTATTTT
TRBD1	TRBV28	TRBJ1-2	few	CASSIIQGVSYGYTF	TGTGCCAGCAGCATAATACAGGGGGTTAGCTATGGCTACACCTTC
NA	TRBV4-1	TRBJ2-5	NA	CASSRRLQGTKETQYF	TGCGCCAGCAGCCGGCGACTACAGGGAACCAAAGAGACCCAGTACTTC
TRBD1	TRBV19	TRBJ1-2	NA	CASSATQGAGGYTF	TGTGCCAGTAGTGCAACACAGGGGGCCGGTGGCTACACCTTC
TRBD1	TRBV2	TRBJ2-7	NA	CASMGLRTGDSYEQYF	TGTGCCAGCATGGGCTTAAGGACAGGGGACTCCTACGAGCAGTACTTC
NA	TRBV6-5	TRBJ2-7	few	CASSQIKGQRREQYF	TGTGCCAGCAGCCAAATAAAGGGGCAACGACGCGAGCAGTACTTC
NA	TRBV24-1	TRBJ1-2	NA	CATSEASSGNYGYTF	TGTGCCACCAGTGAAGCATCTTCAGGGAACTATGGCTACACCTTC
NA	TRBV5-5	TRBJ1-4	once	CASSQGSTNEKLFF	TGTGCCAGCAGCCAGGGGTCAACTAATGAAAAACTGTTTTTT
NA	TRBV9	TRBJ1-3	few	CASSGGLSAGNTIYF	TGTGCCAGCAGCGGGGGCCTATCGGCTGGAAACACCATATATTTT
TRBD2	TRBV20-1	TRBJ2-7	NA	CSARIAGVQYF	TGCAGTGCTAGGATAGCGGGGGTTCAGTACTTC
NA	TRBV19	TRBJ2-7	NA	CASSIGAGGGYEQYF	TGTGCCAGTAGTATAGGGGCGGGCGGAGGCTACGAGCAGTACTTC
TRBD2	TRBV4-1	TRBJ2-2	NA	CASSQEASGSLAGELFF	TGCGCCAGCAGCCAAGAAGCCAGCGGGAGTCTTGCCGGGGAGCTGTTTTTT
TRBD1	TRBV18	TRBJ1-4	few	CASSLIQGDKEKLFF	TGTGCCAGCTCGCTGATACAGGGGGATAAAGAAAAACTGTTTTTT
NA	TRBV11-2	TRBJ1-1	NA	CASSLWGPTGGTEAFF	TGTGCCAGCAGCTTATGGGGGCCGACGGGCGGCACTGAAGCTTTCTTT
NA	TRBV6-5	TRBJ1-1	NA	CASSYSQGPFTEAFF	TGTGCCAGCAGTTACTCCCAGGGGCCGTTCACTGAAGCTTTCTTT
TRBD2	TRBV28	TRBJ2-3	NA	CASSQPTSGGSDTQYF	TGTGCCAGCAGTCAACCGACTAGCGGGGGGTCAGATACGCAGTATTTT
TRBD1	TRBV4-1	TRBJ2-7	NA	CASSLFPGQGSYEQYF	TGCGCCAGCAGCCTATTTCCGGGACAGGGGTCCTACGAGCAGTACTTC
NA	TRBV14	TRBJ1-1	NA	CASSQAGTLNTEAFF	TGTGCCAGCAGCCAAGCAGGGACATTGAACACTGAAGCTTTCTTT
TRBD1	TRBV28	TRBJ1-4	NA	CASSFPRDSYDTEKLFF	TGTGCCAGCAGTTTCCCCAGGGACAGCTATGATACTGAAAAACTGTTTTTT
NA	TRBV7-9	TRBJ1-2	many	CASSPTKRADDYTF	TGTGCCAGCAGCCCCACAAAGCGGGCGGACGACTACACCTTC
NA	TRBV19	TRBJ2-7	NA	CASSIAGAGNEQYF	TGTGCCAGTAGTATAGCGGGCGCAGGGAACGAGCAGTACTTC
NA	TRBV28	TRBJ1-1	NA	CASSLPNRVEAFF	TGTGCCAGCAGTTTGCCCAACAGGGTAGAAGCTTTCTTT
NA	TRBV6-5	TRBJ1-1	NA	CASNTNRDKNTEAFF	TGTGCCAGCAATACGAACAGGGATAAGAACACTGAAGCTTTCTTT
NA	TRBV6-6	TRBJ1-4	NA	CASSYSPGLNEKLFF	TGTGCCAGCAGTTACTCACCGGGGTTAAATGAAAAACTGTTTTTT
TRBD1	TRBV2	TRBJ1-4	NA	CASTGQGKGEKLFF	TGTGCCAGCACCGGACAGGGGAAGGGTGAAAAACTGTTTTTT
TRBD2	TRBV3-1/TRBV3-2	TRBJ2-3	NA	CASSNRLAGTDTQYF	TGTGCCAGCAGCAATCGACTAGCGGGCACAGATACGCAGTATTTT
TRBD1	TRBV7-3	TRBJ1-2	NA	CASSSSQGVGYTF	TGTGCCAGCAGCTCCTCCCAGGGGGTGGGCTACACCTTC
TRBD1	TRBV9	TRBJ2-1	NA	CASSVATGGNEQFF	TGTGCCAGCAGCGTAGCTACAGGGGGCAATGAGCAGTTCTTC
TRBD1	TRBV2	TRBJ1-1	few	CASSGTGLEAFF	TGTGCCAGCAGTGGGACAGGGCTCGAAGCTTTCTTT
TRBD1	TRBV11-2	TRBJ2-5	NA	CASSTGGQETQYF	TGTGCCAGCAGCACAGGGGGCCAAGAGACCCAGTACTTC
TRBD1	TRBV6-5	TRBJ2-7	NA	CASSLGQGNEQYF	TGTGCCAGCAGCCTCGGACAGGGTAACGAGCAGTACTTC
NA	TRBV19	TRBJ2-5	NA	CASSTASGQETQYF	TGTGCCAGTAGTACGGCCAGCGGCCAAGAGACCCAGTACTTC
NA	TRBV18	TRBJ1-4	NA	CASSPPSSRGEKLFF	TGTGCCAGCTCACCACCCTCATCCAGAGGTGAAAAACTGTTTTTT
NA	TRBV2	TRBJ1-1	once	CASSGRAEAFF	TGTGCCAGCAGTGGGAGAGCTGAAGCTTTCTTT
NA	TRBV27	TRBJ2-1	NA	CASSSTRTYNEQFF	TGTGCCAGCAGTTCGACTAGAACCTACAATGAGCAGTTCTTC
NA	TRBV28	TRBJ2-4	NA	CASSLVGGRRDIQYF	TGTGCCAGCAGTTTGGTCGGGGGGCGAAGAGACATTCAGTACTTC
NA	TRBV6-6	TRBJ1-2	NA	CASNIVTGRGYGYTF	TGTGCCAGCAACATAGTTACGGGCAGGGGCTATGGCTACACCTTC
TRBD1	TRBV5-4	TRBJ1-1	many	CASSLGGTGSAFF	TGTGCCAGCAGCTTGGGGGGGACAGGTTCGGCTTTCTTT
NA	TRBV19	TRBJ1-1	few	CASSIGDPNTEAFF	TGTGCCAGTAGTATCGGGGATCCGAACACTGAAGCTTTCTTT
NA	TRBV7-2	TRBJ1-4	NA	CASRPQGPNEKLFF	TGTGCCAGCAGGCCCCAGGGCCCTAATGAAAAACTGTTTTTT
TRBD1	TRBV5-1	TRBJ1-2	NA	CASSLDGTAPSNYGYTF	TGCGCCAGCAGCTTGGACGGGACAGCCCCATCTAACTATGGCTACACCTTC